The source of this T cell receptor (beta chain) is a study of blood T cell repertoires in COVID-19. Overall study context: Italy, Spain and the United States were the sources of the convalescent and acute COVID-19 samples.

Germline CDR1 and CDR2: SEHNR and FQNEAQ (reference sequence). The CDR3 covers 14 residues. V lost 3 bases and J 6 bases, leaving 13 bases between the germline ends. Here immunoSEQ multiplex PCR was the method, and the copy in TCRdb shows in-frame clones only, minus some. The sample holds approximately 240,000 clones; approximately 91% are singletons and the top ten take under 2.5%. J is TRBJ2-3 and V is TRBV7-9, with D tentatively TRBD2 (6 bases). Sequenced sample: peripheral blood. The origin of this receptor is a middle-aged woman who had recovered from COVID-19. The CDR3 nucleotides read TGTGCCAGCAGCTTGGGTCTAGCGTCGGATACGCAGTATTTT. Translation gives CASSLGLASDTQYF.